A selection of T cell receptor beta chains follows, all from one sample in a study of control samples from healthy donors and cancer patients. Sequencing used immunoSEQ multiplex PCR; TCRdb keeps in-frame clones, though not all of them. The sample lists 100,000 or so clones, 70% to 90% occurring once. The sample taken for sequencing was blood. Receptors were obtained from a woman between 45 and 60 years old in good health. CDR3s include the opening cysteine and the closing phenylalanine or tryptophan. A D gene is named only where the DNA matches it firmly. Clone size appears in some rows only: once, few, many, or a class for an expanded clone.

j_call v_call d_call clone_size cdr3_nt cdr3_aa
TRBJ1-1 TRBV27 . . TGTGCCAGCAGTTTATCGCAATTGAACGCTGAAGCTTTCTTT CASSLSQLNAEAFF
TRBJ2-1 TRBV19 TRBD2 . TGTGCCAGTAGTATAGGTGGGAGGGCCTACTCTAGCTCCTACAATGAGCAGTTCTTC CASSIGGRAYSSSYNEQFF
TRBJ1-5 TRBV3-1/TRBV3-2 . . TGTGCCAGCAGCCAAGGGAACCAGCCCCAGCATTTT CASSQGNQPQHF
TRBJ1-6 TRBV6-2/TRBV6-3 . . TGTGCCAGCAGTTTGGACGGTGCTTCCTATAATTCACCCCTCCACTTT CASSLDGASYNSPLHF
TRBJ1-5 TRBV6-6 . . TGTGCCAGCAGCGACAGCGGCCATAGCAATCAGCCCCAGCATTTT CASSDSGHSNQPQHF
TRBJ1-4 TRBV4-3 . . TGCGCCAGCAGCCTGGTTGCAACTAATGAAAAACTGTTTTTT CASSLVATNEKLFF
TRBJ1-1 TRBV2 TRBD1 . TGTGCCAGCAGTGTAATGGGGACAGGGAACACTGAAGCTTTCTTT CASSVMGTGNTEAFF
TRBJ2-1 TRBV11-3 TRBD2 . TGTGCCAGCAGCTTAGGGCTAGCGGGGGATGAGCAGTTCTTC CASSLGLAGDEQFF
TRBJ2-6 TRBV6-5 . few TGTGCCAGCCTTAGTTACTCTGGGGCCAACGTCCTGACTTTC CASLSYSGANVLTF
TRBJ2-5 TRBV12-3/TRBV12-4 . . TGTGCCAGCAGTCTTACAGAGACCCAGTACTTC CASSLTETQYF
TRBJ1-1 TRBV2 . . TGTGCCAGCAGTGAAGGGGGGAACACTGAAGCTTTCTTT CASSEGGNTEAFF
TRBJ1-1 TRBV18 TRBD1 . TGTGCCAGCTCATCAGGCCAGGGGGCCACTGAAGCTTTCTTT CASSSGQGATEAFF
TRBJ2-5 TRBV6-6 TRBD2 . TGTGCCAGCATCCCTAGCGGGAGGCAGGAGACCCAGTACTTC CASIPSGRQETQYF
TRBJ1-6 TRBV6-1 . . TGTGCCAGCAGTGAAGTACCGGTAAAGAATTCACCCCTCCACTTT CASSEVPVKNSPLHF
TRBJ2-5 TRBV11-2 TRBD2 once TGTGCCAGCAGCCCCAAGCGGGAAGGGTTAGAGACCCAGTACTTC CASSPKREGLETQYF
TRBJ2-3 TRBV24-1 TRBD1 . TGTGCCACCAGTGACCCACAGGACAGGGGGCCTCATACGCAGTATTTT CATSDPQDRGPHTQYF
TRBJ1-1 TRBV6-6 . . TGTGCCAGCATACAGGGCGGGAACACTGAAGCTTTCTTT CASIQGGNTEAFF
TRBJ1-1 TRBV7-2 . . TGTGCCAGCTCAACGGCAGCGGGGCGCCCTGAAGCTTTCTTT CASSTAAGRPEAFF
TRBJ2-7 TRBV2 . . TGTGCCAGCACTCAGGGGGGGTACGAGCAGTACTTC CASTQGGYEQYF
TRBJ1-1 TRBV28 TRBD1 . TGTGCCAGCCTTAGGACAGGGCCGAACACTGAAGCTTTCTTT CASLRTGPNTEAFF
TRBJ2-3 TRBV7-2 TRBD2 . TGTGCCAGCAGCTTTCGGACTAGCGGCAGCACAGATACGCAGTATTTT CASSFRTSGSTDTQYF
TRBJ2-5 TRBV5-8 . . TGTGCCAGCAGCTTCATGGTGGGGGAGACCCAGTACTTC CASSFMVGETQYF
TRBJ2-2 TRBV6-2/TRBV6-3 . . TGTGCCAGCAGTTGGTCCGGGGGGCGTCACACCGGGGAGCTGTTTTTT CASSWSGGRHTGELFF
TRBJ1-6 TRBV5-1 . once TGCGCCAGCACCATCGGCCCACAGGGATCGAATTCACCCCTCCACTTT CASTIGPQGSNSPLHF
TRBJ1-4 TRBV2 TRBD1 once TGTGCCAGCCTCCGGACAGGGGGCGGTAATGAAAAACTGTTTTTT CASLRTGGGNEKLFF
TRBJ1-1 TRBV28 . few TGTGCCAGCAGTTTGCTCCAGGGAACTGAAGCTTTCTTT CASSLLQGTEAFF
TRBJ2-1 TRBV3-1/TRBV3-2 TRBD2 once TGTGCCAGCAGCCATCGGGTGCGGGGGGCGTACAATGAGCAGTTCTTC CASSHRVRGAYNEQFF
TRBJ2-7 TRBV6-5 TRBD2 . TGTGCCAGCAGTTATCCAGCGGGGGGGATCTACGAGCAGTACTTC CASSYPAGGIYEQYF
TRBJ2-7 TRBV6-2/TRBV6-3 . few TGTGCCAGCAGTTACTCGATCTCGCCTTACGAGCAGTACTTC CASSYSISPYEQYF
TRBJ2-5 TRBV19 . few TGTGCCAGTAGTATGGAGAGGATGGAGACCCAGTACTTC CASSMERMETQYF
TRBJ2-6 TRBV11-2 . . TGTGCCAGCAGCGTTGGGGCCAACGTCCTGACTTTC CASSVGANVLTF
TRBJ2-5 TRBV5-5 . . TGTGCCAGCAGCTCTCTCCCGTGGAGCAGACAAGAGACCCAGTACTTC CASSSLPWSRQETQYF
TRBJ2-1 TRBV5-4 TRBD2 . TGTGCCAGCAGTCAACCCCCCGGGACTAGCGGCAGGCATGAGCAGTTCTTC CASSQPPGTSGRHEQFF
TRBJ1-3 TRBV4-3 . . TGCGCCAGCAGAAGCTCTGGAAACACCATATATTTT CASRSSGNTIYF
TRBJ2-7 TRBV2 TRBD1 . TGTGCCAGCACCGCCGGACAGGTCGGTCGCTACGAGCAGTACTTC CASTAGQVGRYEQYF
TRBJ2-3 TRBV3-1/TRBV3-2 TRBD2 . TGTGCCAGCAGCCGGACTAGCGGGGGCAAGTATTTT CASSRTSGGKYF
TRBJ2-7 TRBV2 TRBD1 . TGTGCCAGCAGTAAACAGGGGGCCAGCTCCTACGAGCAGTACTTC CASSKQGASSYEQYF
TRBJ2-7 TRBV2 . . TGTGCCAGCAGGGCCCGGGGCGGGAACTCCTACGAGCAGTACTTC CASRARGGNSYEQYF
TRBJ2-1 TRBV4-3 TRBD2 . TGCGCCAGCAGCCATTTAGGACTAGCGGGGGGCAATGAGCAGTTCTTC CASSHLGLAGGNEQFF
TRBJ1-2 TRBV5-4 . . TGTGCCAGCAGCCCTGGGGGGGGCGAGATCTTTTTTTATGGCTACACCTTC CASSPGGGEIFFYGYTF
TRBJ2-2 TRBV7-9 . . TGTGCCAGCAGCTTCCTCACCGGGGAGCTGTTTTTT CASSFLTGELFF
TRBJ2-1 TRBV19 TRBD2 . TGTGCCAGTAGTATGGCGGGAGGACGACGCAATGAGCAGTTCTTC CASSMAGGRRNEQFF
TRBJ1-5 TRBV6-1 TRBD1 . TGTGCCAGCAGTGAGGGACTGACAGGGCCAGGGCCCCAGCATTTT CASSEGLTGPGPQHF
TRBJ2-3 TRBV11-2 TRBD2 . TGTGCCAGCAGCACGACTAGCGGGGGGGGGACTAGCACAGATACGCAGTATTTT CASSTTSGGGTSTDTQYF
TRBJ2-2 TRBV14 . . TGTGCCAGCAGCCAAGAGGTACTCTCCGGGGAGCTGTTTTTT CASSQEVLSGELFF
TRBJ1-1 TRBV15 . . TGTGCCACCAGCAATCCCGCAAAGGGCTCTGAAGCTTTCTTT CATSNPAKGSEAFF
TRBJ2-1 TRBV28 . . TGTGCCAGCAGTGTCTACAATGAGCAGTTCTTC CASSVYNEQFF
TRBJ2-5 TRBV12-3/TRBV12-4 . . TGTGCCAGCAGGCTCAGGGTTCAAGAGACCCAGTACTTC CASRLRVQETQYF
TRBJ1-5 TRBV28 . . TGTGCCAGCGGGTCTGCAGAATTCAATCAGCCCCAGCATTTT CASGSAEFNQPQHF
TRBJ1-1 TRBV19 TRBD1 . TGTGCCAGTAGTGTACGAAGGGACAGCATGAACACTGAAGCTTTCTTT CASSVRRDSMNTEAFF
TRBJ1-2 TRBV29-1 . . TGCAGCGTGGCCAGGGGCGACGGCTACACCTTC CSVARGDGYTF
TRBJ2-2 TRBV7-2 TRBD2 . TGTGCCAGCACGGGACGGGCGGGAGGTGGCACCGGGGAGCTGTTTTTT CASTGRAGGGTGELFF
TRBJ2-5 TRBV5-1 TRBD1 once TGCGCCAGCAGCTCCGGACAGGTTGGAGAGACCCAGTACTTC CASSSGQVGETQYF